The rows below give T cell receptor beta chains drawn from one sample of a study of T-cell reconstitution after alpha-beta-depleted transplantation in children. TCRdb fed the PCR reads into MiXCR, producing one record per CDR3 protein. The repertoire holds hundreds of thousands of distinct CDR3 sequences, with roughly 16% as singletons. Here the sequenced sample was PBMCs, mostly from graft donor cells, taken 360 days after TCRalphabeta/CD19-depleted stem cell transplant. Source of these receptors: a boy under two years old who had a stem cell transplant for Wiskott-Aldrich syndrome, so the T cells may come from the graft donor. Each CDR3 is given with its conserved first and last residue.

cdr3_length	v_call	j_call	cdr3_aa
14	TRBV5-1	TRBJ2-7	CASSFGQRLGEQYF
15	TRBV7-2	TRBJ2-5	CASSLIRGVLETQYF
15	TRBV4-1	TRBJ2-5	CASSQDYLYQETQYF
14	TRBV2	TRBJ1-1	CASSETGVPSEAFF
21	TRBV5-1	TRBJ1-1	CASRNIQGSGRLRLSNTEAFF
15	TRBV21-1	TRBJ2-7	CASSKISGGGYEQYF
15	TRBV12-3/TRBV12-4	TRBJ2-7	CASSPAGGIDYEQYF
18	TRBV5-1	TRBJ1-1	CASSWNRGSNAVNTEAFF
16	TRBV2	TRBJ2-7	CASSNRAWGNTYEQYF
15	TRBV7-2	TRBJ2-7	CASSLSGRESDEQYF
15	TRBV7-9	TRBJ2-7	CASSLVLGRTYEQYF
18	TRBV2	TRBJ2-2	CASRAWGRAGPNTGELFF
17	TRBV24-1	TRBJ2-2	CATSDQRTSGYTGELFF
13	TRBV10-3	TRBJ2-4	CAIRGQSQNIQYF